Following are 22 T cell receptor beta chains from one sample sequenced in a study of PD-L1 blockade in urothelial cancer. Method: immunoSEQ multiplex PCR; TCRdb's copy keeps in-frame clones and lacks some. This sample yields just over 50,000 clones, of which 77% are seen a single time; over 3.5% belongs to the top ten. Source: PBMCs, taken around atezolizumab (anti-PD-L1) treatment. Every receptor here comes from an older man with urothelial cancer.

The V call is TRBV5-1, the J call TRBJ2-1, with TRBD2 matching over 10 bases. The CDR3 spans 17 residues. V trimming: 5 bases; J trimming: 3 bases; junction bases outside the gene matches: 11. Germline CDR1 SGHRS, CDR2 YFSETQ. CDR3 region: CASSPQPSGRGYNEQFF. The CDR3 DNA reads TGCGCCAGCAGTCCTCAACCGAGCGGGAGGGGCTACAATGAGCAGTTCTTC.

The rearrangement joins TRBV6-5 to TRBJ2-2; D gene ambiguous. The V gene lost 5 bases and the J gene lost 0 bases, with 10 bases spanning the gap. The V gene's germline CDR1 is MNHEY and CDR2 SVGAGI. The CDR3 runs 15 residues. CDR3 sequence: CASSLGVANTGELFF. CDR3 nucleotides: TGTGCCAGCAGTCTGGGCGTCGCGAACACCGGGGAGCTGTTTTTT.

The chain carries TRBV7-8 and TRBJ2-7; D is undetermined. The CDR3 consists of 12 residues. V was pared by 3 bases and J by 1 base, with 4 bases between. CDR1 and CDR2 from the germline V gene are SGHVS and FQNEAQ. The CDR3 loop reads CASSLQSYEQYF. The CDR3 DNA reads TGTGCCAGCAGCTTGCAGTCCTACGAGCAGTACTTC.

The chain couples TRBV28 to TRBJ2-2, with 11 bases fitting TRBD2. V gave up 5 bases and J gave up 8 bases; unmatched junction bases: 16. In germline, CDR1 is MDHEN, CDR2 SYDVKM. This CDR3 has 18 amino acids. CDR3 sequence: CASSPLPAGLAAPGELFF. CDR3 coding DNA: TGTGCCAGCAGTCCGCTCCCGGCGGGACTAGCGGCCCCGGGGGAGCTGTTTTTT.

The chain recombines TRBV29-1 with TRBJ1-2; D is undetermined. The CDR3 extends over 15 amino acids. Germline values: CDR1 SQVTM, CDR2 ANQGSEA. The germline V and J ends were trimmed by 4 bases and 4 bases, with 19 bases remaining between them. CDR3 loop: CSVGGGIDLPYGYTF. The CDR3 bases are TGCAGCGTTGGAGGAGGGATAGATCTTCCCTATGGCTACACCTTC. Based on the CDR3 plus reference TRBV29-1 and TRBJ1-2, the full variable domain is SAVISQKPSRDICQRGTSLTIQCQVDSQVTMMFWYRQQPGQSLTLIATANQGSEATYESGFVIDKFPISRPNLTFSTLTVSNMSPEDSSIYLCSVGGGIDLPYGYTFGSGTRLTVV.

This clone was seen only once. The J gene is TRBJ1-1, the V gene TRBV7-9; D is ambiguous. This CDR3 spans 11 amino acids. Deletions cut 4 bases from V and 3 bases from J, with 3 bases between. The germline V gene encodes CDR1 SEHNR and CDR2 FQNEAQ (reference sequence). The CDR3 sequence: CASSSYTEAFF. The CDR3 bases are TGTGCCAGCAGCTCGTACACTGAAGCTTTCTTT.

This clone occurred once. This chain joins TRBV6-7 and TRBJ2-6; D is ambiguous. TRBV6-7 is an ORF, and what it does is uncertain. The V end lost 2 bases, the J end lost 0 bases, and 11 bases lay between the germline ends. The length of the CDR3 is 17 residues. CDR3 residues: CASSYPPRHSGANVLTF. For the CDR3, the DNA is TGTGCCAGCAGTTACCCGCCGAGACACTCTGGGGCCAACGTCCTGACTTTC.

This clone was seen only a few times. The rearrangement links TRBV4-3 to TRBJ2-3, with TRBD2 matching over 7 bases. Germline-derived CDR1 and CDR2 are LGHNA and YSLEER. CDR3 length: 21 residues. After removal of 3 bases from V and 0 bases from J, the junction contained 21 bases not matched to a gene. CDR3 amino acids: CASSQAVAGSTALPSTDTQYF. The CDR3 nucleotides read TGCGCCAGCAGCCAGGCGGTAGCGGGCTCCACCGCTTTACCTAGCACAGATACGCAGTATTTT.

V usage is TRBV5-1 and J usage is TRBJ2-1, with TRBD2 identical over 15 bases. Germline CDR1 SGHRS, CDR2 YFSETQ. This CDR3 has 18 residues. With 1 base clipped from V and 8 bases from J, the junction kept 10 bases outside the gene matches. The CDR3 nucleotides read TGCGCCAGCAGCTTGATCGGACTAGCGGGGGGGCCGACGGATGAGCAGTTCTTC. Translation gives CASSLIGLAGGPTDEQFF.

Only a few counts were recorded for this clone. The rearrangement joins TRBV6-1 to TRBJ2-6; 8 bases are shared with TRBD1. Germline lookup yields CDR1 MNHNS and CDR2 SASEGT. The CDR3 covers 15 residues. J lost 6 bases, V lost 8 bases, and 9 bases had no gene match. CDR3 bases: TGTGCCAGCGGGCAGGACAGGGAGTTGGCCAACGTCCTGACTTTC. Its translation: CASGQDRELANVLTF.

As regards this clone: Germline and junction disagree at one end, which may indicate a read error. This rearrangement joins TRBV6-5 to TRBJ2-7; D ambiguous. Germline CDR1 is MNHEY and CDR2 is SVGAGI. This CDR3 spans 13 amino acids. The CDR3 reads CASSEPPSHEQYF. As DNA, the CDR3 is TGTGCCAGCAGTGAGCCTCCCTCCCACGAGCAGTACTTC.

This chain uses TRBV7-3 with TRBJ2-1; possible D gene TRBD2, 5 bases. V was shortened by 2 bases and J by 0 bases, with 8 bases between the two germline ends. The CDR3 contains 15 residues. The germline gives CDR1 SGHTA, CDR2 FQGTGA. CDR3 sequence (DNA): TGTGCCAGCAGCTTAGGTGGACTCTCCTACAATGAGCAGTTCTTC. Amino acids: CASSLGGLSYNEQFF.

This clone was seen a few times. The V and J genes are TRBV4-3 and TRBJ2-7; 9 nucleotides line up with TRBD2. The length of the CDR3 is 16 residues. CDR1 and CDR2 from the germline V gene are LGHNA and YSLEER. Trimming cost V 1 base and J 3 bases; bases outside gene matches: 7. The CDR3 sequence: CASSQVAAGGGYEQYF. The DNA for the CDR3 is TGCGCCAGCAGCCAAGTGGCGGCGGGAGGGGGCTACGAGCAGTACTTC.

J is TRBJ2-1 and V is TRBV6-4; 11 bases are a match to TRBD2. V shed 4 bases, J shed 2 bases, and the junction held 7 bases outside the gene matches. CDR1 and CDR2 (germline): MRHNA, SNTAGT. The length of the CDR3 is 17 residues. Written as DNA, the CDR3 is TGTGCCAGCAGTGTCGAGGGGACTAGCGGAACCTACAATGAGCAGTTCTTC. This translates into CASSVEGTSGTYNEQFF.

The chain carries TRBV7-3 and TRBJ1-4; D not resolved. In germline, CDR1 is SGHTA, CDR2 FQGTGA. V was clipped by 1 base and J by 6 bases, with 9 bases between them. The length of the CDR3 is 14 residues. This CDR3 is CASSLKLRDEKLFF. The DNA for the CDR3 is TGTGCCAGCAGCTTAAAATTACGGGATGAAAAACTGTTTTTT.

The chain's CDR3 is CASSFRGGYEQYF. CDR3 bases: TGTGCCAGCAGCTTTAGGGGGGGATACGAGCAGTACTTC. The rearrangement links TRBV7-2 to TRBJ2-7, with a possible D match to TRBD2 (7 bases). This CDR3 is 13 amino acids long. The ends were cut back, 3 bases at V and 4 bases at J, with 10 bases in the middle. Germline loops: CDR1 SGHTA, CDR2 FQGNSA.

The chain combines TRBV7-9 with TRBJ1-4; TRBD1 might be the D (5 bases). There are 14 residues in the CDR3. V lost 1 base, J lost 10 bases, and 13 bases lay in between. CDR1 and CDR2 (germline): SEHNR, FQNEAQ (reference sequence). CDR3 in amino acids: CASSLGGQARKLFF. CDR3 in DNA: TGTGCCAGCAGCTTAGGGGGCCAGGCCCGAAAACTGTTTTTT.

The chain is built from TRBV5-1 and TRBJ2-2, with D unresolved. The CDR3 is 14 amino acids. V lost 2 bases and J 1 base, leaving 6 bases between the germline ends. Germline values: CDR1 SGHRS, CDR2 YFSETQ. The CDR3 region is CASSFLGNTGELFF. The CDR3, as DNA: TGCGCCAGCAGCTTTCTCGGGAACACCGGGGAGCTGTTTTTT.

This chain links TRBV6-4 with TRBJ2-1; 8 bases agree with TRBD1. V lost 4 bases, J lost 8 bases, and 1 base stayed unmatched. Germline values: CDR1 MRHNA, CDR2 SNTAGT. This CDR3 has 12 amino acids. The CDR3 coding sequence is TGTGCCAGCAGTGGGACAGGGTATGAGCAGTTCTTC. Translating gives CASSGTGYEQFF.

This chain uses TRBV5-4 with TRBJ2-4; no definite D call. Trimming removed 0 bases at V and 0 bases at J, with 7 bases between. This CDR3 region has 15 residues. Per germline, CDR1 SGHNT and CDR2 YYREEE (reference sequence). The CDR3 sequence is CASSLEHLAKNIQYF. CDR3 DNA: TGTGCCAGCAGCTTGGAACACCTAGCCAAAAACATTCAGTACTTC.

Only a few counts were recorded for this clone. This rearrangement joins TRBV9 to TRBJ2-4; 7 bases line up with TRBD2. The CDR3 loop spans 13 amino acids. J lost 5 bases, V lost 3 bases, and 2 bases had no gene match. CDR1 SGDLS and CDR2 YYNGEE come from the germline V gene. The CDR3 bases are TGTGCCAGCAGCGCTGGGGGGGAAAACATTCAGTACTTC. This codes for CASSAGGENIQYF.

V usage is TRBV28 and J usage is TRBJ2-5; D possibly corresponds to TRBD1 (5 bases). This CDR3 has 14 residues. The germline V and J ends were trimmed by 3 bases and 2 bases, with 10 bases remaining between them. Germline V gene lookup returns CDR1 MDHEN and CDR2 SYDVKM. CDR3: CASSFNSGQETQYF. Here the CDR3 DNA reads TGTGCCAGCAGTTTCAATTCAGGGCAAGAGACCCAGTACTTC.